The rows below give T cell receptor beta chains drawn from one sample of a study of beta chain features in type 1 diabetes. The protocol was immunoSEQ multiplex PCR, while the TCRdb copy is restricted to in-frame clones and leaves out a portion. The sample shows some 360,000 clones, over 8.5% of them seen only once. Material: central memory CD4+ T cells from blood. These TCRs come from a man aged 25 to 40 with type 1 diabetes. CDR3s include the opening cysteine and the closing phenylalanine or tryptophan. D genes are given only for firm matches. The listing skips clone size in some rows; elsewhere it reads once, few, many or a size class.

>few|TRBV18|14|TRBJ2-3|-
TGTGCCAGCTCACAGGGGGGCGCGACAGATACGCAGTATTTT
CASSQGGATDTQYF
>-|TRBV5-4|15|TRBJ2-4|-
TGTGCCAGCAGCTTGGTAGGGACAGCCAAAAACATTCAGTACTTC
CASSLVGTAKNIQYF
>-|TRBV7-2|13|TRBJ2-7|TRBD1
TGTGCCAGCAGCTTGGGGACAGGTGAAGAGCAGTACTTC
CASSLGTGEEQYF
>many|TRBV28|12|TRBJ2-7|TRBD1
TGTGCCAGCAGGACAGGGGGCGAAGAGCAGTACTTC
CASRTGGEEQYF
>many|TRBV7-9|13|TRBJ1-1|-
TGTGCCAGCAGCTCCCAGGGCGGCACTGAAGCTTTCTTT
CASSSQGGTEAFF
>-|TRBV28|13|TRBJ1-4|-
TGTGCCAGCAGTTTAACCCTAGACAGGAAACTGTTTTTT
CASSLTLDRKLFF
>once|TRBV11-1|13|TRBJ2-7|-
TGTGCCAGCAGCTCGGGACGGTTCTACGAGCAGTACTTC
CASSSGRFYEQYF
>-|TRBV29-1|14|TRBJ2-7|TRBD2
TGCAGCGTTGTACGAAGCGGGAGTATCTACGAGCAGTACTTC
CSVVRSGSIYEQYF
>-|TRBV11-2|15|TRBJ1-6|-
TGTGCCAGCAGCTTGGGAAGCTCCTATAATTCACCCCTCCACTTT
CASSLGSSYNSPLHF
>few|TRBV4-3|14|TRBJ2-5|-
TGCGCCAGCAGCCAAGATTTCGCCCAAGAGACCCAGTACTTC
CASSQDFAQETQYF
>few|TRBV11-1|13|TRBJ2-5|-
TGTGCCAGCAGCTTCTCGGGAGAAGAGACCCAGTACTTC
CASSFSGEETQYF
>-|TRBV6-6|13|TRBJ2-7|-
TGTGCCAGCAGTTACCGACAGGCCTACGAGCAGTACTTC
CASSYRQAYEQYF
>few|TRBV7-9|14|TRBJ1-2|TRBD1
TGTGCCAGCAGCTTGTGGGGACAGACTAGGGGCTACACCTTC
CASSLWGQTRGYTF
>few|TRBV29-1|14|TRBJ2-6|TRBD1
TGCAGCGTCACACAGGGGGCTGGGGCCAACGTCCTGACTTTC
CSVTQGAGANVLTF
>few|TRBV19|14|TRBJ2-1|TRBD1
TGTGCCAGCCGGACAGGGGGCTCCTACAATGAGCAGTTCTTC
CASRTGGSYNEQFF
>-|TRBV7-3|14|TRBJ2-1|TRBD2
TGTGCCAGCAGCCGGACTAGCGGGAGCAATGAGCAGTTCTTC
CASSRTSGSNEQFF
>few|TRBV23-1|13|TRBJ2-1|-
TGCGCCAGCAGTCAATCTGAGGACAATGAGCAGTTCTTC
CASSQSEDNEQFF
>many|TRBV5-1|11|TRBJ1-2|-
TGCGCCAGCAGCCGGGACTCTGGCTACACCTTC
CASSRDSGYTF
>-|TRBV5-4|15|TRBJ1-1|-
TGTGCCAGCAGCTTGGCTGACGGGGGATGGACTGAAGCTTTCTTT
CASSLADGGWTEAFF
>-|TRBV2|11|TRBJ2-2|-
TGTGCCAGCAGTGAGGCCGGGGAGCTGTTTTTT
CASSEAGELFF
>-|TRBV5-1|16|TRBJ2-7|TRBD2
TGCGCCAGCAGCTACTCCGGGACTAGCGGGACCCACGAGCAGTACTTC
CASSYSGTSGTHEQYF
>-|TRBV29-1|13|TRBJ2-1|TRBD2
TGCAGCTCTAATAGCGGGGACCGACGTGAGCAGTTCTTC
CSSNSGDRREQFF
>few|TRBV7-2|15|TRBJ2-5|-
TGTGCCAGCAGCCCCCGAGCGTTGTACCAAGAGACCCAGTACTTC
CASSPRALYQETQYF
>-|TRBV7-2|15|TRBJ1-1|-
TGTGCCAGCAGCCCCGACCCCGGCGGGAGCACTGAAGCTTTCTTT
CASSPDPGGSTEAFF
>few|TRBV2|13|TRBJ2-3|-
TGTGCCAGCCGAGCGGAGAGCACAGATACGCAGTATTTT
CASRAESTDTQYF
>-|TRBV7-8|13|TRBJ1-2|TRBD1
TGTGCCAGCAGCAGGGGACAGGGACTCGGCTACACCTTC
CASSRGQGLGYTF